This TCR beta chain was recovered during a study of OX40 agonist ivuxolimab in advanced cancers. The study in broad terms: Ivuxolimab was a fully human IgG2 agonistic monoclonal antibody targeting the costimulatory receptor OX40 (CD134). Intravenous ivuxolimab was administered to patients every 2 weeks at six dose levels: 0.01, 0.1, 0.3, 1.5, 3 and 10 mg/kg. In the dose-escalation cohort, nearly 85% of patients were male, and the mean age was around 65 years with a range of roughly 20 to 85. Among the roughly 52 dose-escalation patients, about 20 had hepatocellular carcinoma, some 15 melanoma, 9 renal cell carcinoma and 9 head and neck cancer. Prior anti-PD-1, anti-PD-L1 or anti-CTLA-4 therapy was permitted, and approximately 42% of dose-escalation patients had received checkpoint inhibitors. The point of sequencing TCRbeta in the periphery was to test whether ivuxolimab changed TCR sequence diversity and drove clonal T-cell expansion. The paper covers the monotherapy dose-escalation part of the phase I ivuxolimab trial, which included N ≈ 50 patients. Partial responses were achieved by three dose-escalation patients, of whom one had hepatocellular carcinoma and two had cutaneous melanoma.

About this clone: What this receptor recognizes is not known. Base qualities are missing; no much larger clone stands one base away.

Overall study outcomes, separate from this receptor: The antigen specificity of the peripheral T cells that underwent clonal expansion was not determined. At doses from 0.1 to 3.0 mg/kg, clonal expansion was seen in both CD4+ and CD8+ blood T cells between baseline and week 6. Low levels of normalized T-cell clonal expansion were also shown by some nonresponding patients. On average, CD8+ T cells showed more expanded clones than CD4+ T cells after ivuxolimab. In the 0.1-3.0 mg/kg groups, partial responders were among the patients with the lowest normalized peripheral clonal expansion, particularly in CD8+ T cells.

CDR1 and CDR2 were assigned from the germline V gene as MNHNS and SASEGT. Counted from cysteine to phenylalanine, this CDR3 has 12 amino acids. This entry keeps only the CDR3 DNA: 36 bases, framed from base 1. The germline V and J ends show losses of 8 bases and 7 bases respectively, and no gene match explains 7 bases of the junction. For sequencing of the TCRbeta CDR3 region, genomic DNA was extracted from the sorted cells. TCRbeta CDR3 regions were sequenced using the immunoSEQ Assay. TCRdb carries this immuneACCESS record with in-frame sequences only. Its versions omit some clonotypes, under half of them owing to an unresolved V gene in the studies checked, with the rest unexplained. Counted in this sample were some 150,000 clones; around 93% of them appeared once. The ten biggest clones cover roughly 1% of the sample. The trial excluded patients who had a history of autoimmune disease or who were on systemic immunosuppression. In every dose cohort, peripheral blood was drawn for TCR sequencing at baseline, cycle 4 day 1, and cycle 7 day 1. Samples came from an open-label, multicenter, first-in-human phase I dose-escalation trial of ivuxolimab. Adults with locally advanced or metastatic melanoma, renal cell, hepatocellular, or head and neck squamous cell carcinoma were enrolled in the trial. Before TCR sequencing, CD4+ T cells and CD8+ T cells from peripheral blood were sorted into separate populations.

The chain is assembled from TRBV6-1 and TRBJ2-7; 8 nucleotides in the junction match TRBD1. The receptor's source is an adult with an advanced solid tumor such as melanoma, head and neck, liver or kidney cancer. The sample here was CD4+ or CD8+ T cells sorted from blood, taken in a trial of the OX40 agonist ivuxolimab. CDR3 reads: CASRQGAGEQYF. The DNA sequence is as follows: TGTGCCAGCCGGCAGGGGGCGGGTGAGCAGTACTTC.